The 15 T cell receptor beta chains below all came from one sample that was sequenced in a study of radiotherapy plus CTLA-4 blockade in lung cancer. Sequencing was performed with immunoSEQ multiplex PCR; in TCRdb, only in-frame clones are kept and a portion is missing. Here the sample spans 40,000 or so clones, 60% to 80% being singletons. This specimen consisted of peripheral blood, obtained from a patient treated with radiotherapy plus ipilimumab. The source is a human donor with non-small cell lung cancer who had stable disease on radiotherapy plus ipilimumab.

V is TRBV7-9 and J is TRBJ1-2; 8 bases align to TRBD1. The length of the CDR3 is 16 residues. V lost 1 base to trimming and J lost 2 bases; unmatched junction nucleotides: 6. From germline, CDR1 is SEHNR and CDR2 FQNEAQ (reference sequence). The CDR3 sequence is CASSLGAGGANYGYTF. The CDR3 bases are TGTGCCAGCAGCTTAGGGGCAGGGGGCGCGAACTATGGCTACACCTTC.

The J gene is TRBJ1-2, the V gene TRBV20-1; no clear D gene. This CDR3 has 11 residues. Germline lookup yields CDR1 DFQATT and CDR2 SNEGSKA (reference sequence). V was trimmed by 6 bases and J by 2 bases, leaving 7 bases between them. The CDR3 sequence: CSAPLNYGYTF. The CDR3 nucleotides read TGCAGTGCGCCGCTAAACTATGGCTACACCTTC.

This clone appeared a few times. The rearrangement joins TRBV12-5 to TRBJ1-5; 8 nucleotides line up with TRBD1. Germline V gene data show CDR1 as LGHNT and CDR2 as FRNRAP. The CDR3 extends over 15 amino acids. The junction had 9 bases not matched to a gene; V was cut back by 5 bases and J by 6 bases. The CDR3 sequence: CASGLGQGEGQPQHF. The CDR3 nucleotides read TGTGCTAGTGGTCTCGGACAGGGAGAGGGTCAGCCCCAGCATTTT.

The V and J genes are TRBV6-5 and TRBJ1-3; D is uncertain. V shed 9 bases and J shed 4 bases, with 10 bases lying between them. The germline gives CDR1 MNHEY, CDR2 SVGAGI. CDR3 length equals 12 residues. The CDR3 bases are TGTGCCAGTAGAACGTACGGAAACACCATATATTTT. Its protein is CASRTYGNTIYF.

V usage is TRBV5-5 and J usage is TRBJ2-1, with 8 bases lining up with TRBD1. With 0 bases clipped from V and 5 bases from J, the junction kept 7 bases outside the gene matches. CDR3 size: 16 residues. Looked up from germline, CDR1 is SGHKS and CDR2 is YYEKEE (reference sequence). This CDR3 is CASSLVGDRNNNEQFF. CDR3 nucleotide sequence: TGTGCCAGCAGCTTGGTAGGGGACAGGAACAACAATGAGCAGTTCTTC.

This chain connects TRBV2 to TRBJ2-5; D remains unclear. Per the germline V gene, CDR1 is SNHLY and CDR2 is FYNNEI. Trimming removed 6 bases from V and 4 bases from J, with 9 bases in between. The CDR3 length is 12 residues. The CDR3 DNA follows: TGTGCCAGCAGCACCTCGAGAGAGACCCAGTACTTC. Translation gives CASSTSRETQYF.

This clone has more than one count but fewer than ten. J is TRBJ2-5 and V is TRBV27; 16 nucleotides line up with TRBD2. The CDR3 consists of 17 residues. Germline V gene sequence: CDR1 MNHEY, CDR2 SMNVEV (reference sequence). The junction had 8 bases not matched to a gene; V was cut back by 5 bases and J by 5 bases. As DNA, the CDR3 is TGTGCCAGCAGTGGGACTAGCGGGGGGGCTCTTAGGGAGACCCAGTACTTC. Amino acids: CASSGTSGGALRETQYF.

The rearrangement joins TRBV6-5 to TRBJ1-1, with 7 positions matching TRBD1. Germline V lookup: CDR1 MNHEY, CDR2 SVGAGI. The CDR3 length is 13 residues. The V and J ends lost 5 bases and 7 bases, in that order; junction bases with no gene match: 7. The CDR3 region is CASSPTGVGEAFF. The CDR3 DNA follows: TGTGCCAGCAGTCCTACAGGGGTGGGTGAAGCTTTCTTT.

This clone occurred a few times. The genes are TRBV4-1 and TRBJ2-7; TRBD2 aligns across 10 bases. This CDR3 has 15 amino acids. Germline V gene sequence: CDR1 MGHRA, CDR2 YSYEKL. V was pared by 4 bases and J by 2 bases, with 5 bases of the junction left unmatched. This CDR3 is CASSPGTSGAYEQYF. The CDR3 nucleotides read TGCGCCAGCAGCCCGGGCACTAGCGGGGCCTACGAGCAGTACTTC.

The CDR3 here is CASTQLAGDVEQYF. The CDR3 region has the DNA TGTGCCAGCACCCAACTAGCGGGGGACGTCGAGCAGTACTTC. The rearrangement joins TRBV6-1 to TRBJ2-7; TRBD2 aligns across 11 bases. The germline V gene has CDR1 MNHNS and CDR2 SASEGT. Trimming cost V 7 bases and J 6 bases; bases outside gene matches: 8. CDR3 size: 14 residues.

This sequence joins TRBV19 and TRBJ1-2; TRBD1 agrees at 9 bases. The junction had 7 bases not matched to a gene; V was cut back by 6 bases and J by 5 bases. Germline V lookup: CDR1 LNHDA, CDR2 SQIVND (reference sequence). The CDR3 consists of 14 residues. CDR3 bases: TGTGCCAGTAGGGCAGACAGGGGGGATTATGGCTACACCTTC. Protein product: CASRADRGDYGYTF.

The chain uses TRBV29-1 and TRBJ1-2; the D is unclear. The germline gives CDR1 SQVTM, CDR2 ANQGSEA. The V and J ends lost 7 bases and 1 base respectively, with 13 bases between them. The CDR3 length is 13 residues. The CDR3 region is CSASLPNNYGYTF. For the CDR3, the DNA is TGCAGCGCCTCCCTACCGAATAACTATGGCTACACCTTC.

The chain has TRBV6-6 and TRBJ2-2; a possible D gene is TRBD2 (5 bases). The CDR3 runs to 16 residues. Trimming shortened V by 2 bases and J by 0 bases, and 10 bases separated the two germline ends. Germline V gives CDR1 MNHNY, CDR2 SVGAGI (reference sequence). CDR3 DNA: TGTGCCAGCAGTTACGCGAGGGCGGCGAACACCGGGGAGCTGTTTTTT. Encoded protein: CASSYARAANTGELFF.

This sequence joins TRBV11-3 and TRBJ2-1, with 11 bases lining up with TRBD2. The germline V gene encodes CDR1 SGHNT and CDR2 YENEEA. The CDR3 is made up of 14 amino acids. Trimming took 9 bases from V and 7 from J; bases not matched to a gene: 8. This chain's CDR3 is CASTLLAGVNEQFF. In nucleotides, the CDR3 is TGTGCCAGTACTTTACTAGCGGGGGTAAATGAGCAGTTCTTC.

The V gene is TRBV5-1, the J gene TRBJ1-3; D not certain. The CDR3 is 15 residues long. Trimming removed 3 bases from V and 4 bases from J, with 14 bases in between. Germline V gene lookup returns CDR1 SGHRS and CDR2 YFSETQ. CDR3 DNA: TGCGCCAGCAGCTCCGCCTTGGCGGCAGGAAACACCATATATTTT. This gives the protein CASSSALAAGNTIYF.